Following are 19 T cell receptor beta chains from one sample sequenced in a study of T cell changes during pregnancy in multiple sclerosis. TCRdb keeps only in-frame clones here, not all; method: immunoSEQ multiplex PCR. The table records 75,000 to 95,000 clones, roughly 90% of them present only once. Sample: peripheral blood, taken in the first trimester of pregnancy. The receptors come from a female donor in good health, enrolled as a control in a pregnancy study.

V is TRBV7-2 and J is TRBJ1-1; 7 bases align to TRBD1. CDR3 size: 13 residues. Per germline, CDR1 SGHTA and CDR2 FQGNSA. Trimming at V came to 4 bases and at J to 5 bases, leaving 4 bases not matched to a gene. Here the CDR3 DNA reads TGTGCCAGCAGCTATACACAGGGGACTGAAGCTTTCTTT. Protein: CASSYTQGTEAFF.

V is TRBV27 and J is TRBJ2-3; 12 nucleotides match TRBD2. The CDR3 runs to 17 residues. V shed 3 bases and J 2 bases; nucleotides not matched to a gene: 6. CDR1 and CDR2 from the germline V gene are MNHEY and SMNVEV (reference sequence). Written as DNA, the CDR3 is TGTGCCAGCAGTTTCCTCCGGACTAGCGGGGACACAGATACGCAGTATTTT. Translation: CASSFLRTSGDTDTQYF.

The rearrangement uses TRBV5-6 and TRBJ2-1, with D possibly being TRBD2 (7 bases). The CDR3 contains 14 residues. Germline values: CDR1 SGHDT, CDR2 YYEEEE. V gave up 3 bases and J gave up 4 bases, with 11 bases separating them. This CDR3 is CASSSGGIYNEQFF. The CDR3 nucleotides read TGTGCCAGCAGCTCGGGGGGCATATACAATGAGCAGTTCTTC. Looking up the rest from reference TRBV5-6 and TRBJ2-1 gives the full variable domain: DAGVTQSPTHLIKTRGQQVTLRCSPKSGHDTVSWYQQALGQGPQFIFQYYEEEERQRGNFPDRFSGHQFPNYSSELNVNALLLGDSALYLCASSSGGIYNEQFFGPGTRLTVL.

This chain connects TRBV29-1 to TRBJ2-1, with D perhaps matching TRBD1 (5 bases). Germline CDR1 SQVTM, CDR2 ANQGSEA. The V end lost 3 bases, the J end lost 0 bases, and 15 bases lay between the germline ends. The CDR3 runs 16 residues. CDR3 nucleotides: TGCAGCGTTGAGTTGGGAACAGGAAGCTCCTACAATGAGCAGTTCTTC. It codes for CSVELGTGSSYNEQFF.

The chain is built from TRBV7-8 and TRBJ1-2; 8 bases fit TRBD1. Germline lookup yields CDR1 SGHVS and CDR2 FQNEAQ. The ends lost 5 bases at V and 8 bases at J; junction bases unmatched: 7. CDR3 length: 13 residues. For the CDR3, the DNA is TGTGCCAGCAGCCCTCAGGGGGCGAACGGCTACACCTTC. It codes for CASSPQGANGYTF.

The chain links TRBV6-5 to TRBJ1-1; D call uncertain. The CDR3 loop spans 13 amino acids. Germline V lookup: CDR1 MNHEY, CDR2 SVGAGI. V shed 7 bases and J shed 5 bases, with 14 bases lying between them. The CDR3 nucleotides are TGTGCCAGCATGCGCCCTTCGGGGACTGAAGCTTTCTTT. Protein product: CASMRPSGTEAFF.

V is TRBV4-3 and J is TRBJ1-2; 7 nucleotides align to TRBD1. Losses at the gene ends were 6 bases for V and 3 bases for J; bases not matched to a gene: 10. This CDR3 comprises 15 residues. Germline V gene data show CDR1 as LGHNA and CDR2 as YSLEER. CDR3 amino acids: CASRSSFGTDYGYTF. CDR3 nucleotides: TGCGCCAGCAGATCCTCTTTCGGGACAGACTATGGCTACACCTTC.

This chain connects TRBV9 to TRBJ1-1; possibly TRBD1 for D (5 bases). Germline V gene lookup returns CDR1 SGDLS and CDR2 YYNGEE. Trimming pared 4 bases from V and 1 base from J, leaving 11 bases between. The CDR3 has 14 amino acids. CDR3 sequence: CASSQTGGNTEAFF. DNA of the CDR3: TGTGCCAGCAGCCAGACCGGGGGGAACACTGAAGCTTTCTTT.

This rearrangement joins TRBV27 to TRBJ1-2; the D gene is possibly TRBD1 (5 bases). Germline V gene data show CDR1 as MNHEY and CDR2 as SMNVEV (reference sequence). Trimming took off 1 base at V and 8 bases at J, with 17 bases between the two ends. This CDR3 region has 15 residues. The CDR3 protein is CASSLFGASEKGYTF. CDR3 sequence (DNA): TGTGCCAGCAGTTTATTTGGGGCAAGTGAGAAGGGCTACACCTTC.

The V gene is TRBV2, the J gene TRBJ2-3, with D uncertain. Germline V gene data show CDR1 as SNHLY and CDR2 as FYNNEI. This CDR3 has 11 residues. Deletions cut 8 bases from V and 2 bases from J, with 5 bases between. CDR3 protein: CASGITDTQYF. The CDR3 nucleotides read TGTGCCAGCGGCATCACAGATACGCAGTATTTT.

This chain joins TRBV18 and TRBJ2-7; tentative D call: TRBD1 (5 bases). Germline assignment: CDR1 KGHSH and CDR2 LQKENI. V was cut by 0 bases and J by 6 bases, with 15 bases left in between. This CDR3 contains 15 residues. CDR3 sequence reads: CASSPPSKDSSEQYF. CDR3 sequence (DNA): TGTGCCAGCTCACCACCGAGTAAAGACAGCTCCGAGCAGTACTTC.

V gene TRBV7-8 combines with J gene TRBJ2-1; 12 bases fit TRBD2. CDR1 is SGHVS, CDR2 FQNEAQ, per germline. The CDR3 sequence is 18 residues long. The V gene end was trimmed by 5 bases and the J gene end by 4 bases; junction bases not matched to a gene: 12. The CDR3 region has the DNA TGTGCCAGCAGCCGCCCGGGACTAGCGGGTCTTACATACAATGAGCAGTTCTTC. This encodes CASSRPGLAGLTYNEQFF.

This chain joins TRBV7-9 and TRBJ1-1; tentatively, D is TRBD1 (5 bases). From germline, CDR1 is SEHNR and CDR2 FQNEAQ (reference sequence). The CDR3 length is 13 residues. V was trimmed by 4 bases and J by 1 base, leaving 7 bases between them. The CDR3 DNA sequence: TGTGCCAGCAGCTCACAGGAGAACACTGAAGCTTTCTTT. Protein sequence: CASSSQENTEAFF.

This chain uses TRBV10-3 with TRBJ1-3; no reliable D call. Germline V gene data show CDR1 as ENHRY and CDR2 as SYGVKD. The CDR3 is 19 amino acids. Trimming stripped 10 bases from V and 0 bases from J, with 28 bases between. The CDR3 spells CATDSGIYPSPSSGNTIYF. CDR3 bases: TGTGCCACCGATTCCGGGATCTACCCCTCCCCAAGCTCTGGAAACACCATATATTTT.

The CDR3 here is CASSPAPRAGSTDTQYF. The DNA for the CDR3 is TGCGCCAGCAGCCCCGCACCCCGAGCGGGTAGCACAGATACGCAGTATTTT. This rearrangement joins TRBV4-1 to TRBJ2-3; TRBD2 is a possible D gene (6 bases). CDR3 length: 17 residues. Between the trimmed V and J ends, which lost 4 bases and 0 bases, there was a span of 17 bases. The V gene's germline CDR1 is MGHRA and CDR2 YSYEKL.

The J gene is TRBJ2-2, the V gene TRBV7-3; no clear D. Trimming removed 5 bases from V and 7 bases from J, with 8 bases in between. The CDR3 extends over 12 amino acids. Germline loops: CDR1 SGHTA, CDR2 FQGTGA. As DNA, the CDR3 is TGTGCCAGCAGCCCGAGCGACGGGGAGCTGTTTTTT. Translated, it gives CASSPSDGELFF.

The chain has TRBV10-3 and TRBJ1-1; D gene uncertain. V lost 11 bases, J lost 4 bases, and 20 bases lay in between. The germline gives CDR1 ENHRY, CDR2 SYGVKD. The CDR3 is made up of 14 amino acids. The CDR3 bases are TGTGCCTCCGCGGTGAGTTCTCCGGGCACTGAAGCTTTCTTT. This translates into CASAVSSPGTEAFF.

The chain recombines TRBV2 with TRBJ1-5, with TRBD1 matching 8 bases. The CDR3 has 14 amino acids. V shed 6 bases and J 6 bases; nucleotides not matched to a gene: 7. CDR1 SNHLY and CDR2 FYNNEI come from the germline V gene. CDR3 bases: TGTGCCAGCAGCGGACAGGGATCGGGTCAGCCCCAGCATTTT. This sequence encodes CASSGQGSGQPQHF. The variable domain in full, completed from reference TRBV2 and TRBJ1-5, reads EPEVTQTPSHQVTQMGQEVILRCVPISNHLYFYWYRQILGQKVEFLVSFYNNEISEKSEIFDDQFSVERPDGSNFTLKIRSTKLEDSAMYFCASSGQGSGQPQHFGDGTRLSIL.

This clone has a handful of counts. The CDR3 loop is CASSKPGTGNSPLHF. Written as DNA, the CDR3 is TGTGCCAGCAGTAAACCCGGGACAGGGAATTCACCCCTCCACTTT. V usage is TRBV25-1 and J usage is TRBJ1-6; 9 bases agree with TRBD1. Germline V gene lookup returns CDR1 MGHDK and CDR2 SYGVNS. Trimming cost V 5 bases and J 7 bases; bases outside gene matches: 6. The CDR3 is 15 residues long.